Here is one T cell receptor (beta chain) with its context. TCRdb keeps only in-frame clones here, not all; method: immunoSEQ multiplex PCR. Among 60,000 or so clones listed, around 95% were seen once. The CDR3 runs to 21 residues. Germline V gene data show CDR1 as SNHLY and CDR2 as FYNNEI. The J segment lost 3 bases and the V segment lost 3 bases, leaving 20 bases of the junction unmatched. This sample was taken from a study of control samples from healthy donors and cancer patients. Sequenced sample: blood. This chain links TRBV2 with TRBJ2-1; 10 bases match TRBD1. This TCR came from a woman younger than 35 in good health. The CDR3 reads CASSDNDPGTGATVYYNEQFF. The CDR3 DNA sequence: TGTGCCAGCAGTGATAACGATCCCGGGACAGGGGCGACCGTGTACTACAATGAGCAGTTCTTC.